This TCR beta chain was documented in a study of technical replicates of blood from several donors. Here immunoSEQ multiplex PCR was the method, and the copy in TCRdb shows in-frame clones only, minus some. The table has around 70,000 clones, roughly 94% seen once; the top ten hold approximately 0.26%. CDR1 SGHVS and CDR2 FNYEAQ come from the germline V gene. V shed 1 base and J shed 4 bases, with 8 bases lying between them. The CDR3 consists of 14 residues. The rearrangement uses TRBV7-6 and TRBJ1-3; D uncertain. This sequence was found in a human donor in good health. Material for sequencing was T cells isolated from PBMCs. Here the CDR3 reads CASSLVREGNTIYF. As DNA, the CDR3 is TGTGCCAGCAGCTTAGTCCGCGAAGGAAACACCATATATTTT.